Given below is one TCR beta chain in context. As yet, its antigen is unknown. The data were taken from a study of beta chain features in type 1 diabetes. V was clipped by 6 bases and J by 3 bases, with 18 bases between them. The CDR3 contains 15 residues. Germline V gene lookup returns CDR1 MNHEY and CDR2 SMNVEV (reference sequence). TCRB transcripts that were expressed got sequenced, as all of the isolated RNA had been reverse transcribed. Only in-frame clones appear in the TCRdb table, and some are missing; sequencing was by immunoSEQ multiplex PCR. The data contain more than 300,000 clones, about a tenth of them singletons. General observations from the study: Patients with Type 1 diabetes showed moderately but significantly shorter TCRB CDR3s in all four CD4+ subsets.

Staining for CD45RO/CCR7/CD25/CD127/CD95/CD27 allowed sorting of CD4+ naive, central memory, regulatory and stem cell-like memory cells. The material sequenced was central memory CD4+ T cells from blood. The chain couples TRBV27 to TRBJ2-7; possible D gene TRBD1, 6 bases. The source is a man between 25 and 39 years old with type 1 diabetes. The CDR3 reads CASSKGRTVGYEQYF. CDR3 sequence (DNA): TGTGCCAGCAGCAAGGGTAGGACAGTTGGCTACGAGCAGTACTTC.